These T cell receptor beta chains were read from a single sample in a study of blood T cell repertoires in COVID-19. Generated by immunoSEQ multiplex PCR, the TCRdb table keeps only in-frame clones and is missing some. The sample shows hundreds of thousands of clones, 83% of them seen only once. Sequencing was carried out using peripheral blood. These receptors all come from a woman younger than 45 with COVID-19, enrolled during active disease. The CDR3 runs from the conserved cysteine through the conserved F or W. The D gene is left open where the match is weak. Some rows have no size entry. The others give once, few or many, or a class for an expanded clone.

V	J	D	size	CDR3	DNA
TRBV27	TRBJ2-2	TRBD1	.	CASSYRGRTGELFF	TGTGCCAGCAGTTACAGGGGGCGCACCGGGGAGCTGTTTTTT
TRBV29-1	TRBJ1-2	TRBD1	.	CSALDRDYGYTF	TGCAGCGCCCTGGACAGGGACTATGGCTACACCTTC
TRBV19	TRBJ1-1	TRBD1	.	CASRGGGQGTSNTEAFF	TGTGCCAGTAGAGGCGGGGGACAGGGGACCTCGAACACTGAAGCTTTCTTT
TRBV30	TRBJ2-1	.	once	CAWSVRRLGEEQFF	TGTGCCTGGAGTGTACGGAGGCTCGGGGAGGAGCAGTTCTTC
TRBV19	TRBJ2-1	.	.	CASSPSDEQFF	TGTGCCAGTAGCCCTTCCGATGAGCAGTTCTTC
TRBV6-2/TRBV6-3	TRBJ2-3	.	.	CASSSASGVADTQYF	TGTGCCAGCAGTTCCGCCTCGGGAGTGGCAGATACGCAGTATTTT
TRBV5-1	TRBJ1-1	.	.	CASSFQVGSEAFF	TGCGCCAGCAGCTTCCAGGTCGGCTCTGAAGCTTTCTTT
TRBV25-1	TRBJ2-2	.	.	CASSETVAGELFF	TGTGCCAGCAGTGAGACAGTGGCCGGGGAGCTGTTTTTT
TRBV7-2	TRBJ2-7	.	.	CASSLAIGTHEQYF	TGTGCCAGCAGCTTAGCGATCGGGACACACGAGCAGTACTTC
TRBV30	TRBJ2-7	.	.	CAWSNNQGQASTYEQYF	TGTGCCTGGAGTAATAACCAGGGGCAGGCGTCGACCTACGAGCAGTACTTC
TRBV7-9	TRBJ1-1	TRBD1	.	CASSLASRGDTEAFF	TGTGCCAGCAGCTTAGCGTCCAGGGGGGACACTGAAGCTTTCTTT
TRBV7-2	TRBJ1-1	TRBD1	.	CASSLSGTGLGAFF	TGTGCCAGCAGCTTAAGTGGGACAGGGCTGGGAGCTTTCTTT
TRBV30	TRBJ2-1	.	.	CAWSVSGLNSNEQFF	TGTGCCTGGAGTGTCTCAGGACTAAATTCCAATGAGCAGTTCTTC
TRBV6-1	TRBJ1-2	TRBD1	.	CASSEWDRYGYTF	TGTGCCAGCAGTGAATGGGACAGGTATGGCTACACCTTC
TRBV7-9	TRBJ2-7	.	.	CASSLEWSGDAYEQYF	TGTGCCAGCAGCTTAGAGTGGTCAGGGGACGCCTACGAGCAGTACTTC
TRBV4-2	TRBJ2-1	.	.	CASSSKREQFF	TGTGCCAGCAGCTCAAAGCGGGAGCAGTTCTTC
TRBV6-5	TRBJ2-5	.	once	CASGEVQETQYF	TGTGCCAGCGGGGAGGTTCAAGAGACCCAGTACTTC
TRBV19	TRBJ1-6	.	.	CASSTRTALHNSPLHF	TGTGCCAGTAGTACCAGGACAGCCTTGCATAATTCACCCCTCCACTTT
TRBV24-1	TRBJ2-1	.	.	CATSDFKGVGVKYNEQFF	TGTGCCACCAGTGATTTTAAGGGGGTTGGGGTGAAATACAATGAGCAGTTCTTC
TRBV13	TRBJ2-5	TRBD1	.	CASSADRVGETQYF	TGTGCCAGCAGCGCCGACAGGGTCGGGGAGACCCAGTACTTC
TRBV6-2/TRBV6-3	TRBJ2-3	.	.	CASSYGAEQYF	TGTGCCAGCAGTTACGGGGCGGAACAGTATTTT
TRBV5-4	TRBJ2-3	.	.	CASSLAGRVTDTQYF	TGTGCCAGCAGCTTGGCCGGGAGAGTAACAGATACGCAGTATTTT
TRBV7-2	TRBJ2-5	TRBD2	.	CASSLGGLAGPKTQYF	TGTGCCAGCAGCTTAGGGGGACTAGCGGGACCGAAGACCCAGTACTTC
TRBV2	TRBJ2-5	TRBD1	.	CASSEQGAGETQYF	TGTGCCAGCAGTGAACAGGGGGCCGGGGAGACCCAGTACTTC
TRBV9	TRBJ2-1	.	many	CASSVHSGPYNEQFF	TGTGCCAGCAGCGTACACAGCGGGCCATACAATGAGCAGTTCTTC
TRBV10-1	TRBJ2-5	.	.	CASSNRERGEETQYF	TGCGCCAGCAGCAACAGGGAAAGAGGGGAAGAGACCCAGTACTTC
TRBV5-8	TRBJ1-5	.	.	CASSLGTGWSRQPQHF	TGTGCCAGCAGCTTGGGAACAGGGTGGAGTCGTCAGCCCCAGCATTTT
TRBV5-1	TRBJ1-4	TRBD1	.	CASSSGGEPKKLFF	TGCGCCAGCAGCTCAGGGGGAGAGCCCAAAAAACTGTTTTTT
TRBV3-1/TRBV3-2	TRBJ2-2	.	.	CASSQETINTGELFF	TGTGCCAGCAGCCAAGAAACTATCAACACCGGGGAGCTGTTTTTT
TRBV5-4	TRBJ2-3	.	few	CAVLLGGSSTDTQYF	TGTGCCGTACTCCTGGGAGGCAGTAGCACAGATACGCAGTATTTT
TRBV7-8	TRBJ1-1	TRBD1	.	CASSLPGGVNPTEAFF	TGTGCCAGCAGCTTACCAGGGGGCGTGAATCCCACTGAAGCTTTCTTT
TRBV9	TRBJ2-1	TRBD1	once	CASSPFPGQVNNEQFF	TGTGCCAGCAGCCCCTTTCCGGGACAGGTGAACAATGAGCAGTTCTTC
TRBV7-2	TRBJ2-7	.	.	CASGPVGLAIEQYF	TGTGCCAGCGGGCCAGTTGGGCTGGCCATCGAGCAGTACTTC
TRBV9	TRBJ1-6	.	few	CASSVVQGSPLHF	TGTGCCAGCAGCGTCGTCCAGGGTTCACCCCTCCACTTT
TRBV6-6	TRBJ1-5	TRBD1	.	CASRNSGGSREPQHF	TGTGCCAGCAGGAACTCAGGGGGCTCCCGGGAGCCCCAGCATTTT
TRBV3-1/TRBV3-2	TRBJ1-1	TRBD1	.	CASSLNWDRGTEAFF	TGTGCCAGCAGCTTAAACTGGGACAGGGGCACTGAAGCTTTCTTT
TRBV7-9	TRBJ2-3	TRBD2	.	CASSPELAGVSTDTQYF	TGTGCCAGCAGCCCAGAACTAGCGGGAGTTAGCACAGATACGCAGTATTTT
TRBV5-6	TRBJ1-3	TRBD1	.	CASSPVDRVSSGNTIYF	TGTGCCAGCAGCCCGGTCGACAGGGTGTCCTCTGGAAACACCATATATTTT
TRBV4-1	TRBJ1-5	TRBD1	.	CASSQAGQGGNQPQHF	TGCGCCAGCAGCCAAGCGGGACAGGGCGGGAATCAGCCCCAGCATTTT
TRBV19	TRBJ1-1	.	.	CASIPLGGAQPEAFF	TGTGCCAGTATTCCCCTTGGAGGGGCGCAGCCTGAAGCTTTCTTT
TRBV19	TRBJ1-4	.	.	CASTNPRGQGGEKLFF	TGTGCCAGTACTAACCCGAGGGGCCAGGGAGGCGAAAAACTGTTTTTT
TRBV29-1	TRBJ2-1	.	.	CSVDGSYNEQFF	TGCAGCGTTGATGGCAGCTACAATGAGCAGTTCTTC
TRBV5-6	TRBJ1-3	.	.	CASSLLGEENTIYF	TGTGCCAGCAGCTTGTTGGGGGAGGAAAACACCATATATTTT
TRBV28	TRBJ2-2	TRBD2	.	CASSKGGGRATGELFF	TGTGCCAGCAGCAAGGGCGGGGGGCGAGCCACCGGGGAGCTGTTTTTT
TRBV7-2	TRBJ2-7	TRBD2	few	CASSLVVTTTSLGEQYF	TGTGCCAGCAGCTTAGTGGTTACAACGACTAGCCTCGGCGAGCAGTACTTC
TRBV6-5	TRBJ1-5	TRBD1	.	CATWTGNNQPQHF	TGTGCCACCTGGACAGGGAACAATCAGCCCCAGCATTTT
TRBV11-2	TRBJ2-3	.	.	CASSPLFGGGHTDTQYF	TGTGCCAGCAGCCCGCTCTTCGGCGGAGGTCACACAGATACGCAGTATTTT
TRBV3-1/TRBV3-2	TRBJ2-1	.	.	CASSPLRQRAYNEQFF	TGTGCCAGCAGCCCTCTTCGTCAGCGGGCTTACAATGAGCAGTTCTTC
TRBV6-5	TRBJ1-6	.	.	CASSYVVRGDSPLHF	TGTGCCAGCAGTTACGTCGTCAGGGGCGATTCACCCCTCCACTTT
TRBV6-2/TRBV6-3	TRBJ2-7	.	.	CASSSLAAYEQYF	TGTGCCAGCAGTTCTCTAGCCGCCTACGAGCAGTACTTC
TRBV29-1	TRBJ1-1	TRBD1	.	CSVGDRVTEAFF	TGCAGCGTGGGGGACAGGGTGACTGAAGCTTTCTTT
TRBV7-8	TRBJ1-3	TRBD1	.	CASSRDRDRIDTIYF	TGTGCCAGCAGCCGAGACAGGGATCGCATCGACACCATATATTTT
TRBV12-3/TRBV12-4	TRBJ1-1	.	.	CASSPLLNTEAFF	TGTGCCAGCAGTCCGCTACTGAACACTGAAGCTTTCTTT
TRBV7-2	TRBJ2-3	.	.	CASLRVLGDTQYF	TGTGCCAGCCTCCGGGTCTTGGGAGATACGCAGTATTTT